This paragraph reports one T cell receptor (beta chain). What it binds is unknown. The CDR3 runs to 16 residues. Trimming shortened V by 2 bases and J by 0 bases, and 12 bases separated the two germline ends. Per the germline V gene, CDR1 is MNHEY and CDR2 is SVGEGT. The sample originates from a study of T cell responses to AZD1222 COVID-19 vaccine. Study-wide findings and caveats: Repertoires were obtained solely post-peak T cell response.

The data were produced by immunoSEQ multiplex PCR, yet TCRdb's version contains in-frame clones alone and is incomplete. The sample records 100,000 to 120,000 clones, roughly 92% being singletons. Samples with a second dose at about 4 or about 12 weeks were pooled together. The sequence was obtained from an adult who received the AZD1222 COVID-19 vaccine. The chain links TRBV6-2 or TRBV6-3 to TRBJ2-3; D could derive from TRBD1 or TRBD2 (5 bases each). Specimen: peripheral blood, collected 28 days after the second AZD1222 dose. The chain's CDR3 is CASSYTRGPSTDTQYF. CDR3 sequence (DNA): TGTGCCAGCAGTTACACCCGGGGACCTAGCACAGATACGCAGTATTTT.